This TCR beta chain was retrieved from a study of T cell clonality in common variable immunodeficiency. This clone was seen many times. The target antigen is unknown. Compared with germline, one end of the junction differs, possibly owing to a read error. Coverage ceases 3 residues before the CDR3 finishes, and the germline J gene fills in the end. Study findings and constraints: Common variable immunodeficiency TCR beta sequences reportedly had fewer deletions and N-nucleotide insertions.

This CDR3 is built from 19 residues. Germline V gene sequence: CDR1 DFQATT, CDR2 SNEGSKA (reference sequence). Repertoires were generated with immunoSEQ multiplex PCR, while TCRdb's copy carries only in-frame clones and drops some. The sample presents almost 20,000 clones, none singletons. The TCR sequence derives from a human donor with common variable immunodeficiency. This rearrangement joins TRBV20-1 to TRBJ2-2; TRBD2 matches 10 bases. The source material was peripheral blood mononuclear cells. The DNA read from the CDR3 is TGCAGTGCTGGAGACGAGAGAGCGGGAGGGTTTTCGGTCACCGGGGAG. This encodes CSAGDERAGGFSVTGE. In full, the CDR3 is CSAGDERAGGFSVTGELFF.